This T cell receptor beta chain came from a study of beta chain features in type 1 diabetes (dated by TCRdb to between 2018 and 2020). Context from the whole study: No differences in mean age, gender distribution, total cell number or subset yield were found between patients and healthy donors. Across all samples, about 110 million sorted cells were examined, and cell number per subset correlated strongly with RNA yield. In the study, recently diagnosed type 1 diabetes patients and matched healthy donors were compared on the TCRB repertoires of their sorted circulating CD4+ T cell subsets. Regulatory and stem cell-like memory subsets were obtained from only 8 patients and about 8 healthy donors, while naive and central memory subsets were obtained from all 30 or so donors. What the research found in general, with its limitations: Because cDNA was sequenced instead of genomic DNA, highly expressing activated cells could be over-represented, though the groups showed no difference in activation or CD3 levels. The naive, central memory and regulatory TCRB repertoires appeared to resemble one another more closely among patients than among healthy donors. Patients with type 1 diabetes made fewer insertions and deleted more nucleotides at VDJ recombination sites, implying thymic rearrangement abnormalities. PCR may preferentially amplify shorter templates, but because patient and control samples were amplified and corrected together, any resulting skew would affect both groups equally. Because small numbers of individuals were included in the HLA sub-analyses, any influence of HLA type on TCRB rearrangement was left unresolved. In all four CD4+ subsets, TCRB CDR3 length was moderately but significantly shorter in type 1 diabetes patients.

From each donor, a single peripheral blood sample of around 120 mL on average was drawn into heparinised tubes. A BD FACSAria II and a panel including CD45RO, CCR7, CD25, CD127, CD95 and CD27 were used to sort naive, central memory, regulatory and stem cell-like memory CD4+ T cells. Purity was above 95% for every sorted population. Right away, PBMCs were isolated by Lymphoprep density gradient centrifugation and were stained directly, with no culture step. So that batch effects would be minimized, each experiment stained and sorted samples in pairs, pairing one healthy donor with one patient. Relative to germline, V is missing 1 base and J is missing 5 bases, with 9 bases of the junction outside any gene match. The germline V gene supplies CDR1 SGHAT and CDR2 FQNNGV. The CDR3 spans 17 residues, from the cysteine through the phenylalanine. CDR3 DNA is the only sequence kept; it has 51 bases, read in frame from the first base.

All of the isolated RNA was reverse transcribed with the High Capacity cDNA Reverse Transcription Kit, so expressed TCRB transcripts were sequenced. Naive, central memory and regulatory T cell samples underwent deep immunoSEQ sequencing, averaging roughly 3.5 million total reads per sample. Sorted cells were lysed in RLT buffer, and RNA was extracted using DNase-treated RNeasy Micro or Mini kits according to cell number. Each cell subset was processed on its own to prevent cross-contamination, while patient and healthy donor samples were processed together. The immunoSEQ multiplex PCR was used to amplify TCRB sequences from cDNA, yielding 87-bp fragments that span the CDR3 region. Amplicons were sequenced on the Illumina HiSeq platform. On the authors' methods: Synthetic template baselines were used to correct PCR bias computationally, reads within Hamming distance 2 were collapsed together, and singletons that could not be merged were discarded. Reads were aligned to IMGT to assign V, D and J genes, CDR3 length, and insertions or deletions at six rearrangement sites. Clonotype counts were normalized to sorted cell number within each subset before computing true diversity and Gini coefficients with the tcR R package. Repertoire sharing was quantified using the overlap coefficient calculated on TCRB nucleotide sequences. Out-of-frame TCRB sequences from naive cells were analyzed as a proxy for the pre-selection repertoire. The table was pulled from immuneACCESS by TCRdb, which kept in-frame rearrangements only. Such tables lose some clones; where checked, under half of the loss comes from unresolved V genes, and the rest has no known cause. V and J calls and clone size come straight from that table; D and trimming were deduced from the DNA. Here the sample has about 650,000 clones; around 12% occur a single time. The top ten clonotypes cover roughly 0.11% of the sample.

This clone occurred a few times. Its binding antigen is unknown. No base-level quality is on record; no much larger clone is a single base apart. This TCR was sampled from a man younger than 40 with type 1 diabetes. Sample: naive CD4+ T cells from blood. Sample cell subset or site, as interpreted from the label and publication: true naive CD4+ T cells. This chain is built from TRBV11-2 and TRBJ2-5; 11 of the junction bases match TRBD2. This receptor carries the CDR3 CASSLGVAGGPLETQYF. The bases are TGTGCCAGCAGCTTAGGCGTAGCGGGGGGGCCTTTGGAGACCCAGTACTTC.